This T cell receptor (beta chain) was obtained from a study of T cells after yellow fever vaccination. Points from the study as a whole: Clones from primary vaccination mostly reappeared after the booster (around 96% CD4, less than 90% CD8).

UMIs were added to TCR cDNA along with a universal primer site when it was made by 5'RACE template switching. TCRdb recomputed calls from the 5' RACE reads with MiXCR, one row per CDR3 protein. The table lists a few hundred thousand distinct CDR3 sequences, roughly a sixth of them singletons. The CDR3 consists of 15 residues. Germline CDR1 reads SNHLY; CDR2 reads FYNNEI. V dropped 0 bases and J dropped 5 bases, with 13 bases sitting between them. On this clonotype itself: Its matching antigen is unknown.

The chain couples TRBV2 to TRBJ1-1; tentatively, D is TRBD1 (6 bases). This specimen consisted of PBMCs, obtained 4 to 5 days after the first yellow fever vaccination. The receptor's source is a young man who received the YFV17D yellow fever vaccine. The CDR3 nucleotides are TGTGCCAGCAGTGAAGCGGGAGGGGGGGTGACTGAAGCTTTCTTT. Its protein product is CASSEAGGGVTEAFF.